Given below is one TCR beta chain in context. Its antigen is not identified. The data belong to a study of blood T cells in healthy people across ages. Whole-study findings and limits: For the donors, CMV status was unknown and possibly confounded expanded clonotype changes.

Together with a sample-barcoded 5' primer, a J-beta primer mix was included in a second PCR lasting about 7 to 12 cycles. TCRdb analysed the 5' RACE reads with MiXCR anew, one entry per CDR3 protein. Of around 800,000 distinct CDR3 sequences detected, roughly 44% appear once; the ten largest clones hold approximately 20%. The CDR3 length is 12 residues. The V end was cut by 9 bases, the J end by 2 bases, with 9 bases between. CDR1 is LNHNV, CDR2 YYDKDF, per germline (reference sequence). This chain links TRBV15 with TRBJ2-3; no definite D call. This sequence originates from a man aged 60 to 75 in good health. Specimen: blood. The chain's CDR3 is CATTADTDTQYF. DNA for the CDR3: TGTGCCACTACGGCCGACACAGATACGCAGTATTTT.